This T cell receptor (beta chain) is from a study of blood T cell repertoires in COVID-19. This CDR3 is built from 14 residues. Germline V lookup: CDR1 MRHNA, CDR2 SNTAGT. Trimming removed 0 bases at V and 8 bases at J, with 13 bases between. Original methodology: Amplification from reference gene primers served as the basis for estimated nucleated cell counts. This table comes from immunoSEQ multiplex PCR, and its TCRdb copy is limited to in-frame clones, with some not included. D and trimming were read from the DNA, whereas the V and J calls and clone size are those reported in that table. The sample lists some 160,000 clones, roughly 90% seen once, with approximately 3% in the top ten. This clone occurred once.

The clonotype was recovered from a man aged 60 to 69 with acute or convalescent COVID-19. Sample: peripheral blood. The V call is TRBV6-4, the J call TRBJ1-1; the D gene is possibly TRBD1 (6 bases). The CDR3 protein is CASSDSGTSIEAFF. The CDR3 DNA reads TGTGCCAGCAGTGACTCTGGGACAAGCATAGAAGCTTTCTTT.